Following are 6 T cell receptor beta chains from one sample sequenced in a study of blood T cells in healthy people across ages (dated by TCRdb to the mid-2010s). Library method: 5' RACE. The reads were generated on an Illumina HiSeq 2500. A second 7 to 11 cycle PCR used a sample-barcoded 5' primer and a J-beta primer mix. The public sequencing data were trimmed at Q25 with fastp and processed into clonotypes with MiXCR by TCRdb, which kept only in-frame beta chains. Duplicate CDR3 protein sequences are folded into a single record with the most common DNA and genes. The sample includes approximately 1.5 million distinct CDR3 sequences, with roughly 43% observed a single time. About 4% of the sample belongs to the ten largest clones. Sample: blood. These receptors were obtained from a woman under 30 in good health.

This clonotype was seen a few times. The CDR3 protein is CASSYSRTLGVYEQYF. The CDR3 coding sequence is TGTGCCAGCAGTTACTCGAGGACATTAGGCGTCTACGAGCAGTACTTC. The V call is TRBV6-5, the J call TRBJ2-7, with D possibly being TRBD1 (5 bases). This CDR3 has 16 residues. V lost 0 bases and J 3 bases, leaving 15 bases between the germline ends. The germline CDR1 and CDR2 sequences are MNHEY and SVGAGI.

This clonotype has just a few counts. The chain links TRBV25-1 to TRBJ1-2; TRBD1 is a possible D gene (6 bases). Trimming took 3 bases from V and 7 from J, leaving 18 bases between them. In germline, CDR1 is MGHDK, CDR2 SYGVNS. This CDR3 contains 15 residues. CDR3: CASSDPSGERAGYTF. The CDR3 DNA is TGTGCCAGCAGTGATCCGTCAGGGGAGCGCGCTGGCTACACCTTC.

This clonotype has more than one count but fewer than ten. This chain links TRBV20-1 with TRBJ2-7; 7 positions agree with TRBD2. Trimming removed 6 bases from V and 7 bases from J; junction bases left unmatched: 15. CDR1 and CDR2 from the germline V gene are DFQATT and SNEGSKA (reference sequence). This CDR3 is built from 14 residues. CDR3 protein: CSAAKAGAGVEQYF. Written as DNA, the CDR3 is TGCAGTGCCGCAAAGGCGGGAGCCGGGGTAGAGCAGTACTTC.

This clonotype was counted only a few times. The rearrangement joins TRBV4-1 to TRBJ2-3; D possibly uses TRBD1 or TRBD2 (6 bases each). The CDR3 runs 18 residues. Trimming stripped 0 bases from V and 4 bases from J, with 20 bases between. Per germline, CDR1 MGHRA and CDR2 YSYEKL. The CDR3 is CASSQDSTRGAPPDTQYF. The CDR3 nucleotides read TGCGCCAGCAGCCAAGACTCTACAAGGGGGGCTCCCCCAGATACGCAGTATTTT.

Concerning this clonotype: The junction differs from germline at one of its ends, possibly a read error. J is TRBJ2-1 and V is TRBV15; tentatively, D is TRBD2 (6 bases). The better agreement between TRBJ2-7 and the DNA end casts doubt on the J call. The CDR3 is 17 residues long. Germline CDR1 and CDR2: LNHNV and YYDKDF (reference sequence). Here the CDR3 DNA reads TGTGCCACCGGCAGAGATCCCGGGACTTTATCCTACAATGAGCAGTACTTC. It specifies CATGRDPGTLSYNEQYF.

V is TRBV12-3 or TRBV12-4 and J is TRBJ1-2; D may be TRBD1 (6 bases). CDR3 length equals 17 residues. The V end lost 8 bases, the J end lost 4 bases, and 26 bases lay between the germline ends. The CDR3 DNA follows: TGTGCCAGCCAAGTTGGGCAACGGGGGCAGTCGGGCTATGGCTACACCTTC. Protein: CASQVGQRGQSGYGYTF.